A selection of T cell receptor beta chains follows, all from one sample in a study of blood T cell repertoires in COVID-19. Assay used: immunoSEQ multiplex PCR; TCRdb lists only in-frame clones, some missing. Altogether approximately 270,000 clones are present, around 85% being singletons, with the ten largest covering approximately 2%. What was sequenced was PBMCs or T cells enriched from blood (not recorded which). The receptors derive from a woman in her fifties or sixties who had recovered from COVID-19. Each CDR3 is given with its conserved first and last residue. A D gene is named only where the DNA matches it firmly. Clone sizes are given selectively: once, few, many, or a class where the clone is expanded.

clone_size d_call cdr3_length j_call v_call cdr3_aa cdr3_nt
- - 16 TRBJ2-1 TRBV6-1 CASSENNWQGFNEQFF TGTGCCAGCAGTGAAAATAATTGGCAGGGGTTCAATGAGCAGTTCTTC
- - 14 TRBJ2-6 TRBV2 CASSGRSGANVLTF TGTGCCAGCAGTGGTAGATCTGGGGCCAACGTCCTGACTTTC
once TRBD1 14 TRBJ2-7 TRBV5-8 CASSSQGASDEQYF TGTGCCAGCAGCTCTCAGGGGGCAAGTGACGAGCAGTACTTC
once - 15 TRBJ1-6 TRBV2 CASSETGHLNSPLHF TGTGCCAGCAGTGAAACGGGACACCTGAATTCACCCCTCCACTTT
- - 14 TRBJ2-7 TRBV25-1 CASSAGSGWREQYF TGTGCCAGCAGTGCCGGGTCCGGATGGCGTGAGCAGTACTTC
- TRBD2 16 TRBJ2-1 TRBV24-1 CATSGIAGHSYNEQFF TGTGCCACCAGTGGGATAGCGGGACACTCCTACAATGAGCAGTTCTTC
- - 14 TRBJ2-2 TRBV12-5 CASVSRVNTGELFF TGTGCTAGTGTGAGCAGGGTCAACACCGGGGAGCTGTTTTTT
once TRBD2 15 TRBJ2-1 TRBV28 CASSPLANSYNEQFF TGTGCCAGCAGTCCACTAGCGAACTCCTACAATGAGCAGTTCTTC
- - 14 TRBJ1-5 TRBV30 CAWSVHGGNQPQHF TGTGCCTGGAGTGTACACGGGGGTAATCAGCCCCAGCATTTT
few - 14 TRBJ1-5 TRBV4-2 CASSLWESNQPQHF TGTGCCAGCAGCCTTTGGGAGAGCAATCAGCCCCAGCATTTT
- TRBD1 13 TRBJ1-2 TRBV6-5 CASSFGQGYGYTF TGTGCCAGCAGTTTCGGACAGGGCTATGGCTACACCTTC
- - 16 TRBJ2-7 TRBV6-2/TRBV6-3 CASSSYGNRVGYEQYF TGTGCCAGCAGTTCCTACGGGAATCGCGTGGGATACGAGCAGTACTTC
- - 14 TRBJ2-7 TRBV7-9 CASSLGQSSYEQYF TGTGCCAGCAGCTTAGGACAAAGCTCCTACGAGCAGTACTTC
few TRBD1 15 TRBJ1-3 TRBV7-2 CASSSRTGSGNTIYF TGTGCCAGCAGCTCAAGGACAGGGTCTGGAAACACCATATATTTT
- TRBD1 15 TRBJ1-1 TRBV14 CASTPRQGMNTEAFF TGTGCCAGCACCCCTAGACAGGGAATGAACACTGAAGCTTTCTTT
- - 11 TRBJ1-1 TRBV7-3 CASSSGTEAFF TGTGCCAGCAGCTCCGGTACTGAAGCTTTCTTT